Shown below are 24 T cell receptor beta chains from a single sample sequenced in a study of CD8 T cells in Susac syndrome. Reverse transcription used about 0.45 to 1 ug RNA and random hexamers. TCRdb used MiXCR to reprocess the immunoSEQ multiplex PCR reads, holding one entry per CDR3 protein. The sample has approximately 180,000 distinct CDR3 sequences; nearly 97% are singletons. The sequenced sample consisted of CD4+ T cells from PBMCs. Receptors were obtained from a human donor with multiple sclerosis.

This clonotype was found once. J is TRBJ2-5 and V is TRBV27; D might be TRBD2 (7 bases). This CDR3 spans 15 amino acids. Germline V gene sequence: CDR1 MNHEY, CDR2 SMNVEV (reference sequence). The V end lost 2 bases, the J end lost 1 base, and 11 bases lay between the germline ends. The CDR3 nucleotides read TGTGCCAGCAGTTTAAGCGGGACACCCCAAGAGACCCAGTACTTC. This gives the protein CASSLSGTPQETQYF.

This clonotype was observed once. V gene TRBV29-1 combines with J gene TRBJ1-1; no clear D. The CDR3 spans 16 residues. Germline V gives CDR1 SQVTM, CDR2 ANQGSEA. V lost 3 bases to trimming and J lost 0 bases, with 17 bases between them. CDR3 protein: CSVDRAPSRLNTEAFF. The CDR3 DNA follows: TGCAGCGTTGATAGGGCCCCATCCCGCTTGAACACTGAAGCTTTCTTT.

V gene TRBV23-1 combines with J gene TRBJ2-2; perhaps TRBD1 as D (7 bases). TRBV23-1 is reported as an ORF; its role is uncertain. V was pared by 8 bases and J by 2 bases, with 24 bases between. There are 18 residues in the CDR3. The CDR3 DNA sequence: TGCGCCAGCGAAGGGTTCGCGGACAGGACTAAAAACACCGGGGAGCTGTTTTTT. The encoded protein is CASEGFADRTKNTGELFF.

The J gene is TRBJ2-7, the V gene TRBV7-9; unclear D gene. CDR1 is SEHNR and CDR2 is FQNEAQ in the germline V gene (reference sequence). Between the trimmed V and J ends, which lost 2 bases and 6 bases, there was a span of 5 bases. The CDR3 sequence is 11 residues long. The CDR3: CASSLNAEQYF. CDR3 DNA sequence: TGTGCCAGCAGCTTAAACGCCGAGCAGTACTTC. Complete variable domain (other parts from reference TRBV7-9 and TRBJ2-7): DTGVSQNPRHKITKRGQNVTFRCDPISEHNRLYWYRQTLGQGPEFLTYFQNEAQLEKSRLLSDRFSAERPKGSFSTLEIQRTEQGDSAMYLCASSLNAEQYFGPGTRLTVT.

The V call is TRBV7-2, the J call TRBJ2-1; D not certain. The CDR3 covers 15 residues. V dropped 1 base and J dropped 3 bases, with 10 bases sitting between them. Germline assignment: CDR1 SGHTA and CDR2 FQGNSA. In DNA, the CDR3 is TGTGCCAGCAGCTTAGACTCGGACGGCTACAATGAGCAGTTCTTC. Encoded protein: CASSLDSDGYNEQFF. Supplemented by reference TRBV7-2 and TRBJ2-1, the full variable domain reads GAGVSQSPSNKVTEKGKDVELRCDPISGHTALYWYRQSLGQGLEFLIYFQGNSAPDKSGLPSDRFSAERTGGSVSTLTIQRTQQEDSAVYLCASSLDSDGYNEQFFGPGTRLTVL.

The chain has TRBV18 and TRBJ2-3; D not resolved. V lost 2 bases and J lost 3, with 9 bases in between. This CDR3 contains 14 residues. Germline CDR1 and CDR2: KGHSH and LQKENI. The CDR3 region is CASSPSGLTDTQYF. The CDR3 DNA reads TGTGCCAGCTCACCAAGTGGTCTGACAGATACGCAGTATTTT.

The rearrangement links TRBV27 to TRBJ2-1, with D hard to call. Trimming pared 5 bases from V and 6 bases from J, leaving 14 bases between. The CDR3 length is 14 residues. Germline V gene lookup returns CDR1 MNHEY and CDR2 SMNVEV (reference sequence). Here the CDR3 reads CASSLLSAPNEQFF. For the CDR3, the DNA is TGTGCCAGCAGTCTTCTAAGCGCCCCCAATGAGCAGTTCTTC.

The CDR3 protein is CASSSLGGEAFF. The CDR3 bases are TGTGCCAGCAGCTCCCTGGGGGGAGAAGCTTTCTTT. The chain is built from TRBV13 and TRBJ1-1; possible D gene TRBD1, 5 bases. Deletions cut 4 bases from V and 8 bases from J, with 11 bases between. There are 12 residues in the CDR3. Per the germline V gene, CDR1 is PRHDT and CDR2 is FYEKMQ (reference sequence).

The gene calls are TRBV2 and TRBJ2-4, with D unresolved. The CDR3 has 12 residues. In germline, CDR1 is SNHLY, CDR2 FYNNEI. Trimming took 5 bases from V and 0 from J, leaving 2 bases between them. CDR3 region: CASSLAKNIQYF. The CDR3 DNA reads TGTGCCAGCAGTCTAGCCAAAAACATTCAGTACTTC.

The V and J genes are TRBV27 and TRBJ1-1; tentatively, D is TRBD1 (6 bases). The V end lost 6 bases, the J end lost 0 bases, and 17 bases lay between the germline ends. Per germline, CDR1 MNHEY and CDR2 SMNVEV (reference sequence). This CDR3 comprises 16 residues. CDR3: CASRSWTEIMNTEAFF. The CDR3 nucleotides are TGTGCCAGCAGGTCTTGGACAGAGATAATGAACACTGAAGCTTTCTTT.

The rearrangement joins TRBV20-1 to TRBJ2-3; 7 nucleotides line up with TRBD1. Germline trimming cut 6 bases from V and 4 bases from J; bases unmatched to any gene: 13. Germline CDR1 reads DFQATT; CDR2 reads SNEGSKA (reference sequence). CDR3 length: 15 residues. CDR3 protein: CSAKRRRGRSDTQYF. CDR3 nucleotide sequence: TGCAGTGCAAAGAGGCGTAGGGGGCGGTCAGATACGCAGTATTTT.

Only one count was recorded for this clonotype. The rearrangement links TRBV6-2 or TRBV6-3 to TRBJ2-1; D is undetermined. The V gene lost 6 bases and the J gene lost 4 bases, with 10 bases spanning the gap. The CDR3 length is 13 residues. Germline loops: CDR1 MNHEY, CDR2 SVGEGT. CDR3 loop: CASSQPVYNEQFF. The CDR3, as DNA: TGTGCCAGCAGCCAACCGGTTTACAATGAGCAGTTCTTC.

Here the CDR3 DNA reads TGTGCCAGCAGTACCTCGTGGGGGGGCGGCTACGAGCAGTACTTC. Amino acids: CASSTSWGGGYEQYF. This chain links TRBV27 with TRBJ2-7; D perhaps matches TRBD2 (7 bases). Looked up from germline, CDR1 is MNHEY and CDR2 is SMNVEV (reference sequence). This CDR3 contains 15 residues. Trimming pared 5 bases from V and 3 bases from J, leaving 17 bases between.

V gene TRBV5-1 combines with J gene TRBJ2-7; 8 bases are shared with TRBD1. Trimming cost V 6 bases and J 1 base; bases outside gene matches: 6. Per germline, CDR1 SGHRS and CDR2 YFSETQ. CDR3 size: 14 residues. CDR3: CASTRTGYSYEQYF. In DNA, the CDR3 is TGCGCCAGCACGAGGACAGGGTATTCCTACGAGCAGTACTTC.

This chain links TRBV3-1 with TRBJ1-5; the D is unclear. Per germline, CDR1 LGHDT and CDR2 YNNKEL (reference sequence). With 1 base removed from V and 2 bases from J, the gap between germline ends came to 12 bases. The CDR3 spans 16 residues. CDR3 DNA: TGTGCCAGCAGCCAAGGAAAAGGGTTAGGCAATCAGCCCCAGCATTTT. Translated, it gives CASSQGKGLGNQPQHF.

CDR3 protein: CAWAAAQGQPQHF. The CDR3 bases are TGTGCCTGGGCGGCGGCGCAGGGACAGCCCCAGCATTTT. V and J are TRBV30 and TRBJ1-5, with D possibly TRBD1 on 5 matching bases. Germline V gives CDR1 GTSNPN, CDR2 SVGIG (reference sequence). There are 13 residues in the CDR3. Trimming stripped 5 bases from V and 7 bases from J, with 15 bases between.

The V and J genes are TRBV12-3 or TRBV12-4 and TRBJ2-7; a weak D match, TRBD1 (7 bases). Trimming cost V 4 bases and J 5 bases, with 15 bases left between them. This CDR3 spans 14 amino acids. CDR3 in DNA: TGTGCCAGCAGTTCGGACAGGCCGGGGGACGAGCAGTACTTC. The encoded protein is CASSSDRPGDEQYF.

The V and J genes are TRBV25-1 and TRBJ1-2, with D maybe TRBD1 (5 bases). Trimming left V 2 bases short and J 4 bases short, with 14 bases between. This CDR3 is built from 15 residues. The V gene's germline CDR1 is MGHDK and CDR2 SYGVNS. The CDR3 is CASSEGQGGGYGYTF. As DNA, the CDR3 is TGTGCCAGCAGTGAAGGGCAGGGCGGAGGCTATGGCTACACCTTC.

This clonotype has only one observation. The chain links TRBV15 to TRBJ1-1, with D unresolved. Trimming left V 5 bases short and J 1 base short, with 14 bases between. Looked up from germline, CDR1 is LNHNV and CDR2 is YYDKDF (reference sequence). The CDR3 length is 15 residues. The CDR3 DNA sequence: TGTGCCACCAGCTCCGAGGGCCCGCGGAACACTGAAGCTTTCTTT. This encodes CATSSEGPRNTEAFF.

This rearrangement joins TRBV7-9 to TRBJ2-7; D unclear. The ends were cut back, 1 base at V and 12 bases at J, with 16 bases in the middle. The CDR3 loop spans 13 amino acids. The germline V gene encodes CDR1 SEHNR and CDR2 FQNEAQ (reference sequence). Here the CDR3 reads CASSLEVDTPPYF. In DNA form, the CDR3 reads TGTGCCAGCAGCTTAGAAGTCGACACTCCGCCGTACTTC.

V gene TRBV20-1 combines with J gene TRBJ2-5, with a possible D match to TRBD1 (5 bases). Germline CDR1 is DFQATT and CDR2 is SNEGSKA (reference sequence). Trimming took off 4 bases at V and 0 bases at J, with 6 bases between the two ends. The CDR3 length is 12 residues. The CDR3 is CSATTDQETQYF. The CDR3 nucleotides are TGCAGTGCTACGACAGACCAAGAGACCCAGTACTTC.

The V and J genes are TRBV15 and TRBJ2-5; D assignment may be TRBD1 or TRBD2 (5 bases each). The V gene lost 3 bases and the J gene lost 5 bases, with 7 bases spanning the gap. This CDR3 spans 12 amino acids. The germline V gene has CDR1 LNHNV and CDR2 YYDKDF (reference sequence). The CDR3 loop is CATSSEGETQYF. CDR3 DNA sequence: TGTGCCACCAGCAGCGAGGGGGAGACCCAGTACTTC.

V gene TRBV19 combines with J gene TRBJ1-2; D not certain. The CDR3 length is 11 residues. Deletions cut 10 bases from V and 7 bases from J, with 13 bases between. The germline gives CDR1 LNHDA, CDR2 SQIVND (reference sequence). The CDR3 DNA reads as TGTGCCACACAATCAACGGGTGGCTACACCTTC. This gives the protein CATQSTGGYTF.

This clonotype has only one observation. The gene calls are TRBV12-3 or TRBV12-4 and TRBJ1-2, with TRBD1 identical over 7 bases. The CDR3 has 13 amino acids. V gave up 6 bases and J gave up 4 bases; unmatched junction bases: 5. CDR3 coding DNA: TGTGCCAGCAGAAGACAGGGAATCTATGGCTACACCTTC. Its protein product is CASRRQGIYGYTF.